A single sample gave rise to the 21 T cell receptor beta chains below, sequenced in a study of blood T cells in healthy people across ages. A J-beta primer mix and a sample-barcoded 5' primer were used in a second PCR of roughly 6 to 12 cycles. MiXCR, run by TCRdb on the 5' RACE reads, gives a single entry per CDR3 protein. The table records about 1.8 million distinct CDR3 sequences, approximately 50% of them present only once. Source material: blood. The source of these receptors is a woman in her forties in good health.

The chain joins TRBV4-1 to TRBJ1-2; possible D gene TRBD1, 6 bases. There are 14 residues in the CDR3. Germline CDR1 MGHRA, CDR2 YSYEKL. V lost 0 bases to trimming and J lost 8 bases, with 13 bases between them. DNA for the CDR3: TGCGCCAGCAGCCAAGAACCGCAGGGGTGGGGCTACACCTTC. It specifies CASSQEPQGWGYTF.

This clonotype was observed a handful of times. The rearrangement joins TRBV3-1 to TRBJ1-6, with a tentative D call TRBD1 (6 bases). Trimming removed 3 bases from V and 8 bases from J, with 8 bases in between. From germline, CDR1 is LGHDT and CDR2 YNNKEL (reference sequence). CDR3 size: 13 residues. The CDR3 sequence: CASSQHRDSPLHF. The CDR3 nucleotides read TGTGCCAGCAGCCAGCACAGGGATTCACCCCTCCACTTT.

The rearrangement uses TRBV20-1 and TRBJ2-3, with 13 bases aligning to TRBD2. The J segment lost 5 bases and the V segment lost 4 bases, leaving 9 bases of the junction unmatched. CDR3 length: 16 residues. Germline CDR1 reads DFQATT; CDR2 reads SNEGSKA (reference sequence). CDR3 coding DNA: TGCAGTGCTATTCTCCCACTAGCGGGGGGGGGAGATACGCAGTATTTT. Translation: CSAILPLAGGGDTQYF.

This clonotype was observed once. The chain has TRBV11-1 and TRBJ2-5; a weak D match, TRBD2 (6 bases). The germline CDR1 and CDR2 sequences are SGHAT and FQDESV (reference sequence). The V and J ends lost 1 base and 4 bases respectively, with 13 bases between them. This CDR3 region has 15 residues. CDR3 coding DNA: TGTGCCAGCAGCTTAGGGGGGGATATAGGAGAGACCCAGTACTTC. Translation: CASSLGGDIGETQYF.

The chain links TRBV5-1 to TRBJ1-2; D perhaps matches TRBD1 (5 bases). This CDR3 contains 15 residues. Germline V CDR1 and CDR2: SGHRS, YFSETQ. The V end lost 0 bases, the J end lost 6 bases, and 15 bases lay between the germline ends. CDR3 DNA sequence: TGCGCCAGCAGCTTGGAAGGTGGCAGGGTGAATGGCTACACCTTC. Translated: CASSLEGGRVNGYTF.

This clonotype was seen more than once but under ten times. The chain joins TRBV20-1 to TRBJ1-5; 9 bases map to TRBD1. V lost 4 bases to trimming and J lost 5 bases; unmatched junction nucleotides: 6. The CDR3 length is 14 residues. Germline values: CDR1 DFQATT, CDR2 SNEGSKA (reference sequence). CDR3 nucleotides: TGCAGTGCTAATCGAGGACAGGGGTATCAGCCCCAGCATTTT. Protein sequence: CSANRGQGYQPQHF.

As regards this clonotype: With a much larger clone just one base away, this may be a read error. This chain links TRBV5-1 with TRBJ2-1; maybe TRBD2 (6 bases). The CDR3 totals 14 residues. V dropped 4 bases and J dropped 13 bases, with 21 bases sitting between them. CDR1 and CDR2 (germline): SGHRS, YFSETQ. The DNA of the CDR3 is TGCGCCAGCAGCCAGGAGGGACCCCAAGAGACCCAGTTCTTC. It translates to CASSQEGPQETQFF.

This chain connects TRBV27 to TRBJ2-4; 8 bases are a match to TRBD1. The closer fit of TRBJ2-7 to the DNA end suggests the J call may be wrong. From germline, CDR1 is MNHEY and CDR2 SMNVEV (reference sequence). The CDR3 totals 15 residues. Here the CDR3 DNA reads TGTGCCAGCAGCTCGGACAGGGCGGGTTCCGACGAGCAGTACTTC. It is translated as CASSSDRAGSDEQYF.

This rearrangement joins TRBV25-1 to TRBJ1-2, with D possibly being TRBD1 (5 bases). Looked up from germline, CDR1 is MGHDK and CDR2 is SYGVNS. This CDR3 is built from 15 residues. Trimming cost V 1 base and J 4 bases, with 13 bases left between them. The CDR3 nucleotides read TGTGCCAGCAGTGAATCAGAGGGGCGCAGCTATGGCTACACCTTC. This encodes CASSESEGRSYGYTF.

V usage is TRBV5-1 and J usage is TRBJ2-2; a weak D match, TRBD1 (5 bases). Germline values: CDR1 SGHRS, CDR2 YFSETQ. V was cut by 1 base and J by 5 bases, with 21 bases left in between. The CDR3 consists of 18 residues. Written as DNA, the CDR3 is TGCGCCAGCAGCTTGCTTGTTAATAGGGGTTTTTCTACCGGGGAGCTGTTTTTT. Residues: CASSLLVNRGFSTGELFF.

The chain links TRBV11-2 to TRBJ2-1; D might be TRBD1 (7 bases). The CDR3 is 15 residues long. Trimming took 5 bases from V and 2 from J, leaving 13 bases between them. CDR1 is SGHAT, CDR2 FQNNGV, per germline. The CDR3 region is CASSIAGGTYNEQFF. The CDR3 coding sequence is TGTGCCAGCAGCATTGCAGGGGGGACCTACAATGAGCAGTTCTTC.

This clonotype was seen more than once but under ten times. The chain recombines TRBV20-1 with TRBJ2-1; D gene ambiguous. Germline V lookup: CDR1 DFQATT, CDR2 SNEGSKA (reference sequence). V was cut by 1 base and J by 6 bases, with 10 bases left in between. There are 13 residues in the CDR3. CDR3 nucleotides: TGCAGTGCTAGAGGACGGTGGGCCAATGAGCAGTTCTTC. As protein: CSARGRWANEQFF.

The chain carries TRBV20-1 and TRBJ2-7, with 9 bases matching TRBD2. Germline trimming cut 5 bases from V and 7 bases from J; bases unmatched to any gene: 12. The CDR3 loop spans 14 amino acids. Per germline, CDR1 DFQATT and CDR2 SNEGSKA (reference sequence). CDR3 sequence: CSARRGGIMEEQYF. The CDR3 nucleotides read TGCAGTGCTCGGCGGGGGGGAATCATGGAAGAGCAGTACTTC.

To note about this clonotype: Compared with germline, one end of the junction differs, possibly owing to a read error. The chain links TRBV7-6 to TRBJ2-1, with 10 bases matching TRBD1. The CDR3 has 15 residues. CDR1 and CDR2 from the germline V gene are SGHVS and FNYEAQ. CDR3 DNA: TGTACCAGCAGCTCCAGGGACAGGGGAGCGGAGACCCAGTTCTTC. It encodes CTSSSRDRGAETQFF. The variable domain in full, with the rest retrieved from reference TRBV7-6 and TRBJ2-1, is GAGVSQSPRYKVTKRGQDVALRCDPISGHVSLYWYRQALGQGPEFLTYFNYEAQQDKSGLPNDRFSAERPEGSISTLTIQRTEQRDSAMYRCTSSSRDRGAETQFFGPGTRLTVL.

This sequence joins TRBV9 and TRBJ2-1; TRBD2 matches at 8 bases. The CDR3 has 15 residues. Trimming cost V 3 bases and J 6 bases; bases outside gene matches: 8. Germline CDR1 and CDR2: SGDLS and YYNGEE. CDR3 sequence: CASSGAGAGSNEQFF. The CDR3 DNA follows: TGTGCCAGCAGCGGAGCGGGGGCGGGGAGCAATGAGCAGTTCTTC.

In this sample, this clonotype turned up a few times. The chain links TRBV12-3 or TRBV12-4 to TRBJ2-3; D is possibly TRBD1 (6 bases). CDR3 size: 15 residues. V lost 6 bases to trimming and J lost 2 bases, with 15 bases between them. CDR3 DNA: TGTGCCAGCAGGGACGGGACACTTTACACAGATACGCAGTATTTT. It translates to CASRDGTLYTDTQYF.

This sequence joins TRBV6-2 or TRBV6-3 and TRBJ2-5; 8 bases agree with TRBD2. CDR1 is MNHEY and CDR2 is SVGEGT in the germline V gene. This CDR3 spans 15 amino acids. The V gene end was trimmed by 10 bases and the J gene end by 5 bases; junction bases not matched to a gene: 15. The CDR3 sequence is CATGLAEGVEETQYF. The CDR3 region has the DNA TGTGCCACCGGACTAGCAGAGGGAGTTGAGGAGACCCAGTACTTC.

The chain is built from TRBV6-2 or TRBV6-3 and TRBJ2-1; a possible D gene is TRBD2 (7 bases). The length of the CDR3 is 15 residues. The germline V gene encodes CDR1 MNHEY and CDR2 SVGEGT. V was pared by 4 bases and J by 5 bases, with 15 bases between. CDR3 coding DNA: TGTGCCAGCAGTTCCCGGGGGGCCCTGAACAATGAGCAGTTCTTC. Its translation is CASSSRGALNNEQFF.

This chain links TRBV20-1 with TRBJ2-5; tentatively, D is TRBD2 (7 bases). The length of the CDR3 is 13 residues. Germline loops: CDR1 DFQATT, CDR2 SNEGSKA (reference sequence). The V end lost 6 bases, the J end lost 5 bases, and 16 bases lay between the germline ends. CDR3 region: CSAIRGAGETQYF. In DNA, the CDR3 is TGCAGTGCGATACGGGGGGCAGGGGAGACCCAGTACTTC.

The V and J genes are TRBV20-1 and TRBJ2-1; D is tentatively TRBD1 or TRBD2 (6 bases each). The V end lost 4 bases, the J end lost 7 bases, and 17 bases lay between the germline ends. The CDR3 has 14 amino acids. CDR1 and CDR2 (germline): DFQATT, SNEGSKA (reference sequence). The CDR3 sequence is CSANVPGAVNEQFF. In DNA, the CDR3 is TGCAGTGCTAATGTTCCGGGGGCAGTTAATGAGCAGTTCTTC.

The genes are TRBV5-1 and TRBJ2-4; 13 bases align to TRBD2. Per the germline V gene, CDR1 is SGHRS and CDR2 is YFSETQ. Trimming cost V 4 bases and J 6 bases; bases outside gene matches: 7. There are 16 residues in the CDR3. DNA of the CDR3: TGCGCCAGCAGCCGGACTAGCGGGGGCAATCCAAACATTCAGTACTTC. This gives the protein CASSRTSGGNPNIQYF. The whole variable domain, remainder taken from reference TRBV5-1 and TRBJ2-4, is KAGVTQTPRYLIKTRGQQVTLSCSPISGHRSVSWYQQTPGQGLQFLFEYFSETQRNKGNFPGRFSGRQFSNSRSEMNVSTLELGDSALYLCASSRTSGGNPNIQYFGAGTRLSVL.